This TCR beta chain was retrieved from a study of PD-1 blockade in mismatch repair-deficient tumors. The TCR-sequenced patients were a few responders to pembrolizumab. Some clones are missing from TCRdb's copy, which holds only in-frame ones; the method was immunoSEQ multiplex PCR. The sample has about 66,000 clones; roughly 80% are singletons. Per germline, CDR1 SGHRS and CDR2 YFSETQ. This CDR3 region has 13 residues. V gave up 2 bases and J gave up 9 bases; unmatched junction bases: 7. The chain couples TRBV5-1 to TRBJ2-5, with TRBD1 matching 7 bases. The TCR originated in an adult with mismatch repair-deficient cancer. The material was peripheral blood, obtained 2 weeks after starting pembrolizumab. The CDR3 protein is CASSLNRGSSQYF. CDR3 nucleotide sequence: TGCGCCAGCAGCTTAAACAGGGGTTCCTCCCAGTACTTC.